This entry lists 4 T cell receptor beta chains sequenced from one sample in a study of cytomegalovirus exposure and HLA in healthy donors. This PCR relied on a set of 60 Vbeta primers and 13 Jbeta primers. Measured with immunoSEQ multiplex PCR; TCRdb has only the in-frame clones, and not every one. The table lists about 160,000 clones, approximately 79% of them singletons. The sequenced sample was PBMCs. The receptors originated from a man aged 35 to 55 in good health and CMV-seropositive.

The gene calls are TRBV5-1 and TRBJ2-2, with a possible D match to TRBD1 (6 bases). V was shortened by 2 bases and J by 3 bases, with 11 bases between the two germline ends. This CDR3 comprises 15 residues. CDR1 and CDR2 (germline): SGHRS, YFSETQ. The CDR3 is CASSFTGPDTGELFF. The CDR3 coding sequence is TGCGCCAGCAGCTTTACAGGGCCGGACACCGGGGAGCTGTTTTTT.

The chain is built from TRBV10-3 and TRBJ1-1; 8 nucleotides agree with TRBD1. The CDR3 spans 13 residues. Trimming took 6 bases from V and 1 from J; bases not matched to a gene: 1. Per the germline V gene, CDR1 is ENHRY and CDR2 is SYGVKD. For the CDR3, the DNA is TGTGCCATCAGCGGACAGGGGAACACTGAAGCTTTCTTT. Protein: CAISGQGNTEAFF.

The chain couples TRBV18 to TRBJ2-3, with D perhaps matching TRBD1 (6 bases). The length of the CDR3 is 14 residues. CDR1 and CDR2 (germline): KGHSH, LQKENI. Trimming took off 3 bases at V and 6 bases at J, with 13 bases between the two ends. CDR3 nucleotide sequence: TGTGCCAGCTCACCGGACAGAGGCGGGGATACGCAGTATTTT. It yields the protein CASSPDRGGDTQYF.

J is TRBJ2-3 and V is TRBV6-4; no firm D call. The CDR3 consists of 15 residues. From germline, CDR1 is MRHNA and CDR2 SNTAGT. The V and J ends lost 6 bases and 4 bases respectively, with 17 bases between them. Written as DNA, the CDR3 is TGTGCCAGCAGCTCCACAAACAGTGTCGCAGATACGCAGTATTTT. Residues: CASSSTNSVADTQYF.